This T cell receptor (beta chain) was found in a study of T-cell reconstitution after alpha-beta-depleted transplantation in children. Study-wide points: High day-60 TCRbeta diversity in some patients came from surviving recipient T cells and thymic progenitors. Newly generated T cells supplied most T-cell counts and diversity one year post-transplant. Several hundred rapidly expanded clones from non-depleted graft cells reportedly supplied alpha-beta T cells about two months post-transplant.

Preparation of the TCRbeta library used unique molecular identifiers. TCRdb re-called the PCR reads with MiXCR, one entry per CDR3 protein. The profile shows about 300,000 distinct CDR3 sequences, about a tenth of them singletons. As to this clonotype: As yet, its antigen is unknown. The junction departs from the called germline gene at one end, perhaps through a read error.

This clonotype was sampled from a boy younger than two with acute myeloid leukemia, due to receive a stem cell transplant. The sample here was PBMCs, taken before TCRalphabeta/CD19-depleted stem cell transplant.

CDR3 protein: CATSRAGAATNENLFF. The CDR3, as DNA: TGTGCCACCAGCAGAGCAGGGGCCGCGACTAATGAAAACCTGTTTTTT. This chain connects TRBV15 to TRBJ1-4; tentatively, D is TRBD1 (6 bases). Germline-derived CDR1 and CDR2 are LNHNV and YYDKDF (reference sequence). This CDR3 spans 16 amino acids.